This T cell receptor (beta chain) was captured by sequencing in a study of identical twins (dated by TCRdb to the mid-2010s). General notes on the study: To test whether fetal clonotypes persist, the study used deep sequencing on TCR alpha and beta repertoires from monozygotic twins, unrelated adults of various ages, and cord blood. To rule out contamination, replicate twin experiments were performed at different times with different library preparation protocols. Beyond this particular receptor, the publication reports: Zero-insertion analyses could be partly confounded by invariant T cells such as MAIT and iNKT, although diverse VJ usage argued against such confounding for most clonotypes. Because the same donors could not be followed over many years, conclusions were based on cross-sectional statistical analysis. Abundant cord blood beta clonotypes had fewer insertions, young adult naive repertoires showed a similar but weaker trend, and memory repertoires showed no such trend. Out-of-frame TCR alpha sequences shared between twins showed an excess of low generation-probability sequences compared with coincidental sharing between unrelated individuals. In monozygotic twins, out-of-frame TCR alpha sharing was systematically underestimated by recombination models, although the models agreed with sharing between unrelated individuals. Excess twin sharing in beta out-of-frame sequences was weaker because fewer shared sequences lowered the signal-to-noise ratio.

Only healthy Caucasian donors were included. Three pairs of female monozygotic twins, all aged roughly 18 to 29 years, made up the twin cohort. CD4+ and CD8+ T cell populations were isolated with positive isolation kits from Invitrogen. Note on this clonotype: This receptor's antigen is unknown. No base quality information exists; no much larger clone differs at one position.

Between the V and J ends, shortened by 0 bases and 7 bases respectively, the junction contains 13 bases. From a lookup of the germline V gene, CDR1 and CDR2 are SGHRS and YFSETQ. From the cysteine up to the phenylalanine, the CDR3 has a length of 15 residues. Only the CDR3 DNA stays, 45 bases, in frame from base 1. The method behind the library was 5' RACE. The run used an Illumina HiSeq 2000. A universal primer binding site was introduced by template switching, and a unique molecular identifier was present in the final cDNA, enabling accurate counting of TCR cDNA molecules. Specific primers in the conserved constant-segment region were used to synthesize first-strand cDNA for TCR alpha and beta chains. To control for contamination, every cDNA library carried two barcodes: a SMART-Mk sample barcode plus Illumina barcodes. TruSeq adapter sequences, together with Illumina sample barcodes, were added in two successive PCR steps. Sequencing of the TCR alpha and beta cDNA libraries was done on the Illumina HiSeq platform using custom primers. The published analysis was carried out like this. Unique molecular identifiers were extracted from raw reads with MiGEC, and CDR3 positions were determined with MiXCR. Recombination models were inferred per individual with the repgenHMM and IGoR tools using an EM algorithm. The analysis of shared clonotypes was done with the tcR package in R, with sharing normalized by the product of cloneset sizes. To study raw recombination free of thymic and clonal selection effects, out-of-frame nonproductive sequences were analyzed. The public reads were run again by TCRdb, first through fastp at Q25 and then through MiXCR, and only productive beta chains were kept. Every distinct CDR3 protein forms one entry, paired with its most common genes and DNA. The V and J calls follow TCRdb's processing rather than the paper's. The sample table records about 470,000 distinct CDR3 sequences; 24% of these occur just once. The top ten clonotypes cover about 3% of the sample.

The sample was also reused in another study, on T cells expressing NK-cell markers. From that second study: TCR beta-chain repertoires were profiled in sorted CD3+CD56+NKG2C+, CD3+CD56+NKG2C- and CD3+CD56-NKG2C+ T-cell subsets from fewer than 10 donors. Seven of the eight sequenced donors were HCMV-seropositive and one was HCMV-seronegative. In several experiments an anti-gammadeltaTCR antibody was added to restrict sorting to alphabetaTCR-expressing T cells. In several donors, the dominant CD3+CD56+NKG2C+ clonotypes were found to rank among the top 10 CD8+ clonotypes and to make up 1.0-7.0% of CD8+ T cells. Those dominant clonotypes were again the most abundant among CD3+CD56-NKG2C+ cells in a handful of donors, at about 25-60.1%. Whether the expanded NKG2C-expressing T cell clones were specific for HCMV antigens was left unclear. Randomly selected healthy volunteers, three men and five women, were used as the eight sequenced donors. A commercial ELISA kit detecting HCMV-specific IgG in serum was used to determine HCMV serostatus. MIGEC was used to demultiplex reads and group reads by UMI, and MiTCR was used to assemble and quantify clonotypes. To remove erroneous sequences, TCR cDNA sequences were retained only when supported by two or more reads. The tcR package was used for downstream repertoire analysis, and clonotypes were matched across fractions by CDR3 nucleotide sequence plus V segment. VDJmatch was used to annotate antigen specificity against VDJdb, with one amino acid substitution allowed in CDR3.

The clonotype comes from a woman aged 18-29 years in good health. The sequence joins TRBV5-1 to TRBJ2-2; the D region possibly corresponds to TRBD1 (5 bases align). The sequenced material came from CD4+ T cells sorted from blood. Here is the DNA: TGCGCCAGCAGCTTGGCCGACAGAGCTTTCGGGGAGCTGTTTTTT. Its protein is CASSLADRAFGELFF.